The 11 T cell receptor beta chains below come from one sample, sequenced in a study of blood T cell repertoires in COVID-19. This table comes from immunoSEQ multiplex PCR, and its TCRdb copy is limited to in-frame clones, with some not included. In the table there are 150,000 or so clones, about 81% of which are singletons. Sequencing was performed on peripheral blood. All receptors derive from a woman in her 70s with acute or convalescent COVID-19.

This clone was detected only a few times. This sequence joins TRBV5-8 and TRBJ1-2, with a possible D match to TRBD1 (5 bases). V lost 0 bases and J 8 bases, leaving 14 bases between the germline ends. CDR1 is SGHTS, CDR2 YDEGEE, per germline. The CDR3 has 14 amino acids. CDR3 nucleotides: TGTGCCAGCAGCTTGGAGGGGCGCCCCTTGGGCTACACCTTC. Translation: CASSLEGRPLGYTF.

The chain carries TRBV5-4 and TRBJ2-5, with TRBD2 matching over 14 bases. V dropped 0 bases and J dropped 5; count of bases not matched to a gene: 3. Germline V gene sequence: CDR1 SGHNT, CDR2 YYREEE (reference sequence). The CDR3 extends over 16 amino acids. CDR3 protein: CASSLGLAGGMETQYF. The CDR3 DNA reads TGTGCCAGCAGCTTGGGACTAGCGGGGGGGATGGAGACCCAGTACTTC. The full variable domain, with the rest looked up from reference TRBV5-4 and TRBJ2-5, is ETGVTQSPTHLIKTRGQQVTLRCSSQSGHNTVSWYQQALGQGPQFIFQYYREEENGRGNFPPRFSGLQFPNYSSELNVNALELDDSALYLCASSLGLAGGMETQYFGPGTRLLVL.

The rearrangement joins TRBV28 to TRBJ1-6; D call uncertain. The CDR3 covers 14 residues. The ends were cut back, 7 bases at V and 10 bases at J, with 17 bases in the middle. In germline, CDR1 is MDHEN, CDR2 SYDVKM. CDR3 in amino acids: CASKVLEWASPLHF. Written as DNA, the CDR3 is TGTGCCAGCAAGGTTCTTGAGTGGGCCTCACCCCTCCACTTT.

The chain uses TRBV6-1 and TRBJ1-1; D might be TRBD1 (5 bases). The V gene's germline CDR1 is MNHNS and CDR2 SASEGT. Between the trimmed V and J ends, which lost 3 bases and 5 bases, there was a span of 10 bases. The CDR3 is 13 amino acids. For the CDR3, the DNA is TGTGCCAGCAGTGAGCTCCGGGGGACTGAAGCTTTCTTT. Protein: CASSELRGTEAFF.

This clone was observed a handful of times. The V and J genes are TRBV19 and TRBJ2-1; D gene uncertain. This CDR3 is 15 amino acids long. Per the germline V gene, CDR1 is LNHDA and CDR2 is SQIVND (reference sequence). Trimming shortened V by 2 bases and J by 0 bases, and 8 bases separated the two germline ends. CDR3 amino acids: CASSIQVSSYNEQFF. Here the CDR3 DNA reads TGTGCCAGTAGTATACAGGTGAGCTCCTACAATGAGCAGTTCTTC.

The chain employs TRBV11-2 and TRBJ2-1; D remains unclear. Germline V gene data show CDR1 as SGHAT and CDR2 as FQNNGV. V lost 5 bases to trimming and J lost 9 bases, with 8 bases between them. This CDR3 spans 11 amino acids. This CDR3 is CASSLFGEQFF. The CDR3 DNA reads TGTGCCAGCAGCCTCTTCGGTGAGCAGTTCTTC.

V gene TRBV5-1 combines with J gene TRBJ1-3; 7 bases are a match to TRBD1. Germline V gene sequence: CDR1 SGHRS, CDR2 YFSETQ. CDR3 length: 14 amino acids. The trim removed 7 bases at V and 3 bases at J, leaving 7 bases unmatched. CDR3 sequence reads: CASSTGTVGNTIYF. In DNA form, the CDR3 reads TGCGCCAGCTCCACCGGGACAGTTGGAAACACCATATATTTT.

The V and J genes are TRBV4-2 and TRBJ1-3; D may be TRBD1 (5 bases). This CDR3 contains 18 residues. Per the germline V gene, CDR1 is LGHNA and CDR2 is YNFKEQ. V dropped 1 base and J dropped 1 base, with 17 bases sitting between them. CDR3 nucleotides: TGTGCCAGCAGCCAAGTCCACGAACAGGCGACGTCTGGAAACACCATATATTTT. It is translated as CASSQVHEQATSGNTIYF.

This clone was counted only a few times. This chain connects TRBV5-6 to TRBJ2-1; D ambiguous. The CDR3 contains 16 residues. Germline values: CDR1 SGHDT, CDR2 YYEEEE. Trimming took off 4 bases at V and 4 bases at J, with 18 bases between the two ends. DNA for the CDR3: TGTGCCAGCAGCGGTACTAAGATCCCGAATTACAATGAGCAGTTCTTC. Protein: CASSGTKIPNYNEQFF.

The CDR3 DNA is TGTGCCAGCAGCTTGACCGGGGGGGCTTCCTACAATGAGCAGTTCTTC. This gives the protein CASSLTGGASYNEQFF. The chain carries TRBV7-2 and TRBJ2-1; 8 nucleotides match TRBD2. The CDR3 is 16 amino acids. CDR1 and CDR2 from the germline V gene are SGHTA and FQGNSA. V was clipped by 3 bases and J by 1 base; unmatched bases: 5.

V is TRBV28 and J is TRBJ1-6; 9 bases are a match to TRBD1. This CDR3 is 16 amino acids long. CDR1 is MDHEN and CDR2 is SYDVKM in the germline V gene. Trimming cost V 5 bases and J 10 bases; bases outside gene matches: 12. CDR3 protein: CASSSSGDRVGSPLHF. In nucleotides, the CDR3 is TGTGCCAGCAGTAGTTCAGGGGACAGGGTAGGGTCACCCCTCCACTTT.